These 12 T cell receptor beta chains came from one sample sequenced in a study of T cell responses to AZD1222 COVID-19 vaccine. The repertoire was sequenced with immunoSEQ multiplex PCR; TCRdb's copy has only in-frame clones and lacks some. Of around 140,000 clones in the sample, approximately 85% were seen once. The input for sequencing was peripheral blood, taken 28 days after the second dose of the MenACWY control vaccine. The receptor source for this set is an adult who received the MenACWY meningococcal vaccine as a control.

The chain couples TRBV10-2 to TRBJ2-2; 9 bases map to TRBD1. The CDR3 loop spans 14 amino acids. The J segment lost 7 bases and the V segment lost 7 bases, leaving 7 bases of the junction unmatched. CDR1 WSHSY and CDR2 SAAADI come from the germline V gene. The CDR3 spells CASTNTGGGGELFF. For the CDR3, the DNA is TGCGCCAGCACCAACACAGGGGGCGGCGGGGAGCTGTTTTTT.

The rearrangement links TRBV5-5 to TRBJ1-5, with TRBD1 identical over 8 bases. The CDR3 length is 18 residues. Germline CDR1 is SGHKS and CDR2 is YYEKEE (reference sequence). J lost 2 bases, V lost 4 bases, and 14 bases had no gene match. DNA for the CDR3: TGTGCCAGCAGCACGGGACAGGACGCAGGTTTTGGCAATCAGCCCCAGCATTTT. Translating it yields CASSTGQDAGFGNQPQHF.

The chain recombines TRBV3-1 (or the pseudogene TRBV3-2) with TRBJ2-5, with 10 bases lining up with TRBD1. In germline, CDR1 is LGHDT, CDR2 YNNKEL (reference sequence). The CDR3 covers 16 residues. Losses at the gene ends were 4 bases for V and 4 bases for J; bases not matched to a gene: 9. CDR3 in amino acids: CASSPWDRGSGETQYF. CDR3 nucleotide sequence: TGTGCCAGCAGCCCTTGGGACAGGGGATCAGGAGAGACCCAGTACTTC.

The J gene is TRBJ1-3, the V gene TRBV4-2; the D gene is possibly TRBD2 (5 bases). The J call may be in error: the DNA end matches TRBJ2-2 better. Per the germline V gene, CDR1 is LGHNA and CDR2 is YNFKEQ. This CDR3 is 15 amino acids long. DNA of the CDR3: TGTGCCAGCAGTTCAAAACGGGAAAACACCGGGGAGCTGTTTTTT. Translation gives CASSSKRENTGELFF.

This clone occurred once. The J gene is TRBJ2-2, the V gene TRBV10-1, with TRBD2 identical over 7 bases. V was pared by 5 bases and J by 4 bases, with 7 bases of the junction left unmatched. Per germline, CDR1 WNHNN and CDR2 SYGVQD (reference sequence). The CDR3 length is 15 residues. In DNA, the CDR3 is TGCGCCAGCAGTCCGAGCGGGGCGGGCACCGGGGAGCTGTTTTTT. It specifies CASSPSGAGTGELFF.

This chain connects TRBV2 to TRBJ2-3; D gene unclear. Germline CDR1 reads SNHLY; CDR2 reads FYNNEI. Deletions cut 8 bases from V and 5 bases from J, with 14 bases between. This CDR3 has 13 amino acids. CDR3 loop: CASVGFTLDTQYF. CDR3 sequence (DNA): TGTGCCAGCGTCGGCTTCACCTTAGATACGCAGTATTTT.

The rearrangement links TRBV30 to TRBJ1-4, with D unclear. V shed 5 bases and J shed 4 bases, with 14 bases lying between them. The CDR3 consists of 14 residues. Germline V CDR1 and CDR2: GTSNPN, SVGIG (reference sequence). The CDR3 loop reads CAWEQRELNEKLFF. CDR3 in DNA: TGTGCCTGGGAGCAACGCGAACTTAATGAAAAACTGTTTTTT.

This sequence joins TRBV27 and TRBJ1-2; the D is unclear. V lost 8 bases, J lost 7 bases, and 29 bases lay in between. Germline V CDR1 and CDR2: MNHEY, SMNVEV (reference sequence). The CDR3 spans 17 residues. CDR3 in DNA: TGTGCCAGCTCCGAAAAATACCCCGCCTTGTCAGAAAGTGGCTACACCTTC. This translates into CASSEKYPALSESGYTF.

CDR3 loop: CASSEPDPYNSPLHF. Written as DNA, the CDR3 is TGTGCCAGTAGCGAACCCGACCCTTATAATTCACCCCTCCACTTT. This chain uses TRBV19 with TRBJ1-6; D uncertain. V lost 6 bases to trimming and J lost 4 bases, with 13 bases between them. CDR3 length: 15 amino acids. Germline CDR1 is LNHDA and CDR2 is SQIVND (reference sequence).

J is TRBJ2-1 and V is TRBV4-1, with D tentatively TRBD1 (5 bases). V dropped 0 bases and J dropped 9 bases, with 9 bases sitting between them. The CDR3 has 13 residues. Germline V gene data show CDR1 as MGHRA and CDR2 as YSYEKL. CDR3 bases: TGCGCCAGCAGCCAAGATCAAAGGGGTGAGCAGTTCTTC. It yields the protein CASSQDQRGEQFF.

This clone was detected only once. The chain couples TRBV7-9 to TRBJ2-2, with D possibly being TRBD1 (5 bases). In germline, CDR1 is SEHNR, CDR2 FQNEAQ (reference sequence). This CDR3 region has 17 residues. Between the trimmed V and J ends, which lost 3 bases and 5 bases, there was a span of 19 bases. The CDR3 sequence is CASSFFGSRGVTGELFF. CDR3 in DNA: TGTGCCAGCAGCTTTTTCGGTTCAAGGGGCGTAACCGGGGAGCTGTTTTTT.

The chain uses TRBV6-1 and TRBJ1-2; D remains unclear. The CDR3 contains 12 residues. Looked up from germline, CDR1 is MNHNS and CDR2 is SASEGT. Trimming left V 1 base short and J 6 bases short, with 6 bases between. The CDR3 region is CASSEEWNGYTF. CDR3 in DNA: TGTGCCAGCAGTGAAGAGTGGAATGGCTACACCTTC.